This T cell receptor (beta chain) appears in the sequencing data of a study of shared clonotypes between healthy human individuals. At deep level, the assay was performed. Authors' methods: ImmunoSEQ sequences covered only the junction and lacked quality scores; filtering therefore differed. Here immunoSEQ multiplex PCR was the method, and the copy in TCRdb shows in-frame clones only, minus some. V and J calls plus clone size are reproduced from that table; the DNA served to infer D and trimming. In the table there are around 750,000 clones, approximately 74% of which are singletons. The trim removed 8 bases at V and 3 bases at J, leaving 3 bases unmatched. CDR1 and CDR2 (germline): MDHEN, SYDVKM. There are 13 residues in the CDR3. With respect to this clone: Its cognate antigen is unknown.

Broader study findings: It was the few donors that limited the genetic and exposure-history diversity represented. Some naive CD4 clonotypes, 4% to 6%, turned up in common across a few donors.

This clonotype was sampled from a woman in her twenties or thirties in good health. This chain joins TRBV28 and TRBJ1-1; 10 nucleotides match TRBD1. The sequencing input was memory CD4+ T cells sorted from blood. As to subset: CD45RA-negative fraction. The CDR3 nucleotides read TGTGCCAGCGGGGGACAGGGGTACACTGAAGCTTTCTTT. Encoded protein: CASGGQGYTEAFF.